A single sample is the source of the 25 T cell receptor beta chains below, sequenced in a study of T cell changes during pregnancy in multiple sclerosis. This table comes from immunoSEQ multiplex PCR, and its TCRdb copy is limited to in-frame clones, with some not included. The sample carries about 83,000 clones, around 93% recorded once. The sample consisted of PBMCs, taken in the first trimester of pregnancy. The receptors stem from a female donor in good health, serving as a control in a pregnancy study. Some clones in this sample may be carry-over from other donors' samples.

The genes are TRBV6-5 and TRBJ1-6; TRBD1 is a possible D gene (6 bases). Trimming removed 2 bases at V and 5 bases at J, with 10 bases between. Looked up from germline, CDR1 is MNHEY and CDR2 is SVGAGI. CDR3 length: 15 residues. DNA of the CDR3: TGTGCCAGCAGTTACCAGGACAGAAATAATTCACCCCTCCACTTT. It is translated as CASSYQDRNNSPLHF.

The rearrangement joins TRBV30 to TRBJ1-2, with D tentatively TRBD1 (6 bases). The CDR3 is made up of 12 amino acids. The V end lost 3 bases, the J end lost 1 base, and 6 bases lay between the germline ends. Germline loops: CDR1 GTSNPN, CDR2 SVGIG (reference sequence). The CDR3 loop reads CAWSRGNYGYTF. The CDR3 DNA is TGTGCCTGGAGCAGGGGTAACTATGGCTACACCTTC.

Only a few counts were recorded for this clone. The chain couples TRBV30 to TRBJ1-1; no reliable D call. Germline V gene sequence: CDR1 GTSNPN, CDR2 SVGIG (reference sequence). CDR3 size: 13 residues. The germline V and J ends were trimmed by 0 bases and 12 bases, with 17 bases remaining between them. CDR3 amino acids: CAWSVQGTVYTFF. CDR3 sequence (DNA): TGTGCCTGGAGTGTACAAGGCACAGTTTATACTTTCTTT.

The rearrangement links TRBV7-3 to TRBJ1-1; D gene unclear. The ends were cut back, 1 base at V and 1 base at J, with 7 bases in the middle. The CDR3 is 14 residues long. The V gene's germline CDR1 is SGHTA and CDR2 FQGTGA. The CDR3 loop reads CASSLNYPNTEAFF. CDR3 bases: TGTGCCAGCAGCTTAAATTATCCGAACACTGAAGCTTTCTTT. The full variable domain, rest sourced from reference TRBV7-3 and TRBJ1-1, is GAGVSQTPSNKVTEKGKYVELRCDPISGHTALYWYRQSLGQGPEFLIYFQGTGAADDSGLPNDRFFAVRPEGSVSTLKIQRTERGDSAVYLCASSLNYPNTEAFFGQGTRLTVV.

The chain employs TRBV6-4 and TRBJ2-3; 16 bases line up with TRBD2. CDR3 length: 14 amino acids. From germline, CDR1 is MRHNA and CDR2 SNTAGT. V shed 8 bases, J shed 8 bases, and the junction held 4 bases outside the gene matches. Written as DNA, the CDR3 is TGTGCCAGCGAGGGGACTAGCGGGAGGGTTACGCAGTATTTT. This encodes CASEGTSGRVTQYF.

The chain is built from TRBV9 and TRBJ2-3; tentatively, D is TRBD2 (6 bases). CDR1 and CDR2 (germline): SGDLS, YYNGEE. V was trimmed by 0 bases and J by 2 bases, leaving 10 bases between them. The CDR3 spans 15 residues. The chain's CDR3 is CASSVEEGPTDTQYF. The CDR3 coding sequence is TGTGCCAGCAGCGTAGAGGAGGGACCCACAGATACGCAGTATTTT.

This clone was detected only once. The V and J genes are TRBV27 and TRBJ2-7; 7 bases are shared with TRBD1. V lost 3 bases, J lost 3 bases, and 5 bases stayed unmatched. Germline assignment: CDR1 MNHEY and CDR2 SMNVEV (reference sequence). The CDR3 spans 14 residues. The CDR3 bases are TGTGCCAGCAGTTTCGCGACAGGGAGCTACGAGCAGTACTTC. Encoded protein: CASSFATGSYEQYF.

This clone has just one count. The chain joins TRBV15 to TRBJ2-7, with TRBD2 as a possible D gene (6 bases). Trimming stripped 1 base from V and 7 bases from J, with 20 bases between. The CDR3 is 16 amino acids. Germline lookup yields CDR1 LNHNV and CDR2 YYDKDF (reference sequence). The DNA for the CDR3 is TGTGCCACCAGCAGAGGGAGGGGCACAGCCTTTGTGGAGCAGTACTTC. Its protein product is CATSRGRGTAFVEQYF.

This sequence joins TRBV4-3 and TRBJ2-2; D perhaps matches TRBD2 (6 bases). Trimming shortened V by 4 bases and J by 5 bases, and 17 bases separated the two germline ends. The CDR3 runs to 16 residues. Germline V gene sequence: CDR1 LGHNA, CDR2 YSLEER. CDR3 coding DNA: TGCGCCAGCAGCCGCGGCGGGACCCCGGGGACCGGGGAGCTGTTTTTT. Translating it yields CASSRGGTPGTGELFF.

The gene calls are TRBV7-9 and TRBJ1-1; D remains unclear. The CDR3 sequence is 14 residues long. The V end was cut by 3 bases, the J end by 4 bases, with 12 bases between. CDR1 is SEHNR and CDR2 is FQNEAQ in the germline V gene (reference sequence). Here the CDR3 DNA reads TGTGCCAGCAGCTTCCCCGAAAGAGGCACTGAAGCTTTCTTT. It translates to CASSFPERGTEAFF.

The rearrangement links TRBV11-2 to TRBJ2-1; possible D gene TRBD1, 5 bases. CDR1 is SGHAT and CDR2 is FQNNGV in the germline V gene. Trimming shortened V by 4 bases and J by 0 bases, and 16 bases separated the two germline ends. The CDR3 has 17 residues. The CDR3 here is CASSSGPRVGSYNEQFF. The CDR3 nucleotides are TGTGCCAGCAGCTCCGGCCCCAGGGTAGGCTCCTACAATGAGCAGTTCTTC.

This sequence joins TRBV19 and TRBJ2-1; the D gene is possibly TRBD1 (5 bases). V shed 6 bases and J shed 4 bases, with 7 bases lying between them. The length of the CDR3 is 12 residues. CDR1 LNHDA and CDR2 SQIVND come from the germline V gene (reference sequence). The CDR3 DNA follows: TGTGCCAGTAGCGACAGATACAATGAGCAGTTCTTC. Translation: CASSDRYNEQFF.

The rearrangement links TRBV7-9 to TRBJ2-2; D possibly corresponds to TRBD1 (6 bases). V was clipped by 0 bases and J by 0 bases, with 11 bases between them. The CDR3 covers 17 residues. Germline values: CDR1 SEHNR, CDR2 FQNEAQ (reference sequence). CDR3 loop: CASSLAWDTSNTGELFF. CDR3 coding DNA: TGTGCCAGCAGCTTAGCGTGGGACACCTCGAACACCGGGGAGCTGTTTTTT.

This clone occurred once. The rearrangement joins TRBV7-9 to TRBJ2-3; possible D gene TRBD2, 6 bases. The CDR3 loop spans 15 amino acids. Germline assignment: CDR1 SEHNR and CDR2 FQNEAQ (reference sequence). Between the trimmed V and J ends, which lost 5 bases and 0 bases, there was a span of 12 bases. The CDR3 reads CASSTRGGSTDTQYF. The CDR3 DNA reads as TGTGCCAGCAGCACCCGCGGAGGGAGCACAGATACGCAGTATTTT.

The DNA of the CDR3 is TGTGCCAGCAGTTCCCAGGGGGGTCACGAAAAACTGTTTTTT. Translating gives CASSSQGGHEKLFF. J is TRBJ1-4 and V is TRBV2; 7 bases are shared with TRBD1. Trimming took 5 bases from V and 8 from J; bases not matched to a gene: 8. This CDR3 spans 14 amino acids. Looked up from germline, CDR1 is SNHLY and CDR2 is FYNNEI.

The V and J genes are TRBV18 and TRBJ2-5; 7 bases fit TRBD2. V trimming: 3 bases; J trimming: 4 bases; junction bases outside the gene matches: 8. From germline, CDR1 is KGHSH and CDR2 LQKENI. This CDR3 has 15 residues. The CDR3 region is CASSPARDYRETQYF. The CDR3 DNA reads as TGTGCCAGCTCACCGGCGAGGGACTACCGAGAGACCCAGTACTTC.

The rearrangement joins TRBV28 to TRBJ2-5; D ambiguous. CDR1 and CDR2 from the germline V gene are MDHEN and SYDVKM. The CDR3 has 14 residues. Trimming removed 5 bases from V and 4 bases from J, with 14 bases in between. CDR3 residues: CASSQGGLGETQYF. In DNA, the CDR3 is TGTGCCAGCAGTCAAGGCGGCTTGGGAGAGACCCAGTACTTC.

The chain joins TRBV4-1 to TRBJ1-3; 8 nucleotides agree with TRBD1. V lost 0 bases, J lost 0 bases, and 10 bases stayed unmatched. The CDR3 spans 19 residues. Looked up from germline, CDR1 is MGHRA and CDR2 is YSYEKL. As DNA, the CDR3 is TGCGCCAGCAGCCAAGATCCCCGGCAGGGGGCTATCTCTGGAAACACCATATATTTT. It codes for CASSQDPRQGAISGNTIYF.

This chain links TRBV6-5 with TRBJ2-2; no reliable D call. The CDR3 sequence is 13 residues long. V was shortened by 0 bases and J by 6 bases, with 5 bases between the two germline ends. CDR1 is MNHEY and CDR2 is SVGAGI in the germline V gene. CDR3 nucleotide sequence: TGTGCCAGCAGTTACTCTCCCTCCGGGGAGCTGTTTTTT. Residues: CASSYSPSGELFF.

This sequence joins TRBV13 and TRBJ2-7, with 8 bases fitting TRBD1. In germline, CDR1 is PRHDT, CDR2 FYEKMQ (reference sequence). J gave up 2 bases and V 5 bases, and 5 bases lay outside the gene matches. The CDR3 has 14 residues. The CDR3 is CASSPGQGTYEQYF. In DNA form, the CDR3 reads TGTGCCAGCAGCCCTGGACAGGGTACCTACGAGCAGTACTTC.

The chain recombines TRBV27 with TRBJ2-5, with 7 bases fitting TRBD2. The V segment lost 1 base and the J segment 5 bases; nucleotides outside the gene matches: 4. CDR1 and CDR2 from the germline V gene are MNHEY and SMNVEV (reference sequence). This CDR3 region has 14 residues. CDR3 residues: CASSLFAGGETQYF. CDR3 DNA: TGTGCCAGCAGTTTATTTGCCGGGGGGGAGACCCAGTACTTC.

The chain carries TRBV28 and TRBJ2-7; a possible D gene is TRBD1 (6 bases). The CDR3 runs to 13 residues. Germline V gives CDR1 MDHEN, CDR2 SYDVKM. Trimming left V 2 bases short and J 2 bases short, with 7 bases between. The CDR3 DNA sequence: TGTGCCAGCAGTTTACAGGGGCCCTACGAGCAGTACTTC. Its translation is CASSLQGPYEQYF.

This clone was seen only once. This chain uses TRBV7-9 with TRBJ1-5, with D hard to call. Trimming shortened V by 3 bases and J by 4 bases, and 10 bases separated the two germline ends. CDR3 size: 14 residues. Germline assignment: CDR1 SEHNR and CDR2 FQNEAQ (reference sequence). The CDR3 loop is CASSFNGLNQPQHF. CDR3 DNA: TGTGCCAGCAGCTTTAACGGTTTGAATCAGCCCCAGCATTTT. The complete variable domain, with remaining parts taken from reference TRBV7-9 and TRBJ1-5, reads DTGVSQNPRHKITKRGQNVTFRCDPISEHNRLYWYRQTLGQGPEFLTYFQNEAQLEKSRLLSDRFSAERPKGSFSTLEIQRTEQGDSAMYLCASSFNGLNQPQHFGDGTRLSIL.

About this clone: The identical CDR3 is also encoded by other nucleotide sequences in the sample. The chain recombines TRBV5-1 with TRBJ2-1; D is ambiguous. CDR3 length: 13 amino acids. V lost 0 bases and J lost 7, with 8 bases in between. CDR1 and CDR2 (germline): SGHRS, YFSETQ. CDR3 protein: CASSLAVLNEQFF. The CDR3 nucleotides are TGCGCCAGCAGCTTGGCCGTATTGAATGAGCAGTTCTTC.

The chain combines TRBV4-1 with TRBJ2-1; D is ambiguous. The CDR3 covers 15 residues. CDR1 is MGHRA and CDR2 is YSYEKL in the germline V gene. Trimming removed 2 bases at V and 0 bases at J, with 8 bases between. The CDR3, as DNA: TGCGCCAGCAGCCAAACGTACAGCTCCTACAATGAGCAGTTCTTC. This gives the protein CASSQTYSSYNEQFF.